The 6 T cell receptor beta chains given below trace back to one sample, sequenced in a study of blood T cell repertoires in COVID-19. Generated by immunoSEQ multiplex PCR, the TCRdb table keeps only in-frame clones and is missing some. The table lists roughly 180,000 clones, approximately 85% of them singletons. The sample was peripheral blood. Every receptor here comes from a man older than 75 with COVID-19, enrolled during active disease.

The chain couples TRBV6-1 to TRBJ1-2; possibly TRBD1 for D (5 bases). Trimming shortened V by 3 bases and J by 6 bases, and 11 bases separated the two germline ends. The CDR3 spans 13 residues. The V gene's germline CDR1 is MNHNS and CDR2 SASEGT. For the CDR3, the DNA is TGTGCCAGCAGTGAGGTAGGGGTGAATGGCTACACCTTC. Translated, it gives CASSEVGVNGYTF.

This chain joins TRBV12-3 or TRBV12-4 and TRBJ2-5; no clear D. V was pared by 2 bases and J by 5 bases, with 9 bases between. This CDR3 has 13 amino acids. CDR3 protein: CASSLNRGETQYF. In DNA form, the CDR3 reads TGTGCCAGCAGTTTAAATCGCGGCGAGACCCAGTACTTC.

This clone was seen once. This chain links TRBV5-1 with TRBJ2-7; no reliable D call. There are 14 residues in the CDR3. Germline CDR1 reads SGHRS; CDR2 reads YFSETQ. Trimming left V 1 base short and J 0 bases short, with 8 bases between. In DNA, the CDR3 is TGCGCCAGCAGCTTGACAGCCAGCTCCTACGAGCAGTACTTC. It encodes CASSLTASSYEQYF.

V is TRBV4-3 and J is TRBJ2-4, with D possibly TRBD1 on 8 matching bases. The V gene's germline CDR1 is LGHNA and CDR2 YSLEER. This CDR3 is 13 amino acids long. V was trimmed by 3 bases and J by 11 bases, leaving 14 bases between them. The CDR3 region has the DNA TGCGCCAGCAGCCAGGAACAGGGGGGGGTTCAGTACTTC. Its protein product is CASSQEQGGVQYF.

The CDR3 here is CASSTDRGYNSPLHF. DNA for the CDR3: TGTGCCAGTAGTACCGACAGGGGTTATAATTCACCCCTCCACTTT. The V and J genes are TRBV19 and TRBJ1-6, with 8 bases that match TRBD1. CDR1 is LNHDA and CDR2 is SQIVND in the germline V gene (reference sequence). The CDR3 loop spans 15 amino acids. Trimming took 4 bases from V and 4 from J; bases not matched to a gene: 3.

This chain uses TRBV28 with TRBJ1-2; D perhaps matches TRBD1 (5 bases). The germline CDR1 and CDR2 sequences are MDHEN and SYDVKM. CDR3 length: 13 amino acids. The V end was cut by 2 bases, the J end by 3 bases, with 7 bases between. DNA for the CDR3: TGTGCCAGCAGTTTAAGGGGATACTATGGCTACACCTTC. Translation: CASSLRGYYGYTF.